This entry is about one T cell receptor beta chain. The sample is drawn from a study of regulatory T cells in long-lasting Graves disease. Study information: Disease was considered persistent Graves' disease after over 5 years of antithyroid drugs (with positive TSH receptor antibodies).

Time point meaning: persistent/refractory GD, antithyroid drugs over 5 years with positive TRAb. From RNA extracted from PBMCs, the TCR library was made. Collection of peripheral blood (around 10 milliliters) was done using EDTA tubes. There are 15 residues in the CDR3. V was shortened by 0 bases and J by 3 bases, with 12 bases between the two germline ends. Looked up from germline, CDR1 is MGHRA and CDR2 is YSYEKL. iRepertoire HTBI primers and Arm-PCR of CDR3 regions built TCR beta libraries. In TCRdb, the multiplex PCR reads were re-called with MiXCR into one record per CDR3 protein. There are about 470,000 distinct CDR3 sequences in the sample; roughly 21% occur only once, and roughly 7.7% lies in the top ten.

Sequenced here: peripheral blood mononuclear cells (PBMCs), sampled when the disease was refractory, from a patient treated with antithyroid drugs. The sequence derives from a female donor with Graves disease. The gene calls are TRBV4-1 and TRBJ2-7, with D perhaps TRBD1 (6 bases). The DNA for the CDR3 is TGCGCCAGCAGCCAAGATTGGGACACCTACTACGAGCAGTACTTC. Translation: CASSQDWDTYYEQYF.